The rows below give T cell receptor beta chains drawn from one sample of a study of blood T cells in healthy people across ages. MiXCR, applied by TCRdb to the 5' RACE reads, yields one record per CDR3 protein. The table records 600,000 or so distinct CDR3 sequences, about 30% of them present only once. Material: blood. These receptor sequences come from a woman of 80 years or more in good health. CDR3s include the opening cysteine and the closing phenylalanine or tryptophan. The D gene is left open where the match is weak. Clone size, where shown, is once, few, many, or a class for clones that have expanded.

len: 14
v_gene: TRBV6-5
abundance: many
j_gene: TRBJ1-1
d_gene: NA
CDR3nt: TGTGCCAGCAGTGGGACGGGCTATCATACTGAAGCTTTCTTT
CDR3aa: CASSGTGYHTEAFF

len: 14
v_gene: TRBV7-8
abundance: many
j_gene: TRBJ2-7
d_gene: NA
CDR3nt: TGTGCCAGCAGCCTTGGACAGACGACCTACGAGCAGTACTTC
CDR3aa: CASSLGQTTYEQYF

len: 14
v_gene: TRBV28
abundance: NA
j_gene: TRBJ1-4
d_gene: TRBD1
CDR3nt: TGTGCCAGCAGTTTGACAGGGAGTAGAGAAAAACTGTTTTTT
CDR3aa: CASSLTGSREKLFF

len: 16
v_gene: TRBV7-9
abundance: many
j_gene: TRBJ2-1
d_gene: NA
CDR3nt: TGTGCCAGCAGCTTAGAGACCGGGGGACTCCACAATGAGCAGTTCTTC
CDR3aa: CASSLETGGLHNEQFF

len: 15
v_gene: TRBV19
abundance: few
j_gene: TRBJ1-5
d_gene: TRBD1
CDR3nt: TGTGCCAGTAGTACCGGGGACAGGGGCGATCAGCCCCAGCATTTT
CDR3aa: CASSTGDRGDQPQHF

len: 15
v_gene: TRBV9
abundance: many
j_gene: TRBJ2-3
d_gene: TRBD2
CDR3nt: TGTGCCAGCAGCGTAGACGGACTAGCGACAGATACGCAGTATTTT
CDR3aa: CASSVDGLATDTQYF

len: 15
v_gene: TRBV30
abundance: few
j_gene: TRBJ2-7
d_gene: NA
CDR3nt: TGTGCCTGGAGTACGTCCGGGACCATCAGGAACGAGCAGTACTTC
CDR3aa: CAWSTSGTIRNEQYF

len: 16
v_gene: TRBV7-6
abundance: NA
j_gene: TRBJ2-5
d_gene: NA
CDR3nt: TGTGCCAGCAGCCCTGAGGGTTCGGGTTTCCAAGAGACCCAGTACTTC
CDR3aa: CASSPEGSGFQETQYF

len: 14
v_gene: TRBV5-1
abundance: few
j_gene: TRBJ1-4
d_gene: NA
CDR3nt: TGCGCCAGCAACTTGGCGGGCGGTAATGAAAAACTGTTTTTT
CDR3aa: CASNLAGGNEKLFF

len: 16
v_gene: TRBV6-2/TRBV6-3
abundance: many
j_gene: TRBJ2-1
d_gene: TRBD2
CDR3nt: TGTGCCAGCAGCCGACTAGCGGGTTGGGGTCTCAATGAGCAGTTCTTC
CDR3aa: CASSRLAGWGLNEQFF

len: 15
v_gene: TRBV7-2
abundance: NA
j_gene: TRBJ2-1
d_gene: NA
CDR3nt: TGTGCCAGCCTAGTGGCGACTAGCTCCTACAATGAGCAGTTCTTC
CDR3aa: CASLVATSSYNEQFF

len: 11
v_gene: TRBV28
abundance: many
j_gene: TRBJ2-7
d_gene: NA
CDR3nt: TGTGCCAGCGGCGGGGTCTCCGAGCAGTACTTC
CDR3aa: CASGGVSEQYF

len: 12
v_gene: TRBV20-1
abundance: many
j_gene: TRBJ2-7
d_gene: NA
CDR3nt: TGCAGTGCATTACAGGGTACCGACGAGCAGTACTTC
CDR3aa: CSALQGTDEQYF

len: 14
v_gene: TRBV20-1
abundance: few
j_gene: TRBJ1-3
d_gene: NA
CDR3nt: TGCAGTGCTAGAGAAGGGGGGCAGGGAAACACCATATATTTT
CDR3aa: CSAREGGQGNTIYF

len: 14
v_gene: TRBV30
abundance: many
j_gene: TRBJ2-1
d_gene: TRBD1
CDR3nt: TGTGCCGGTTCCCGGGACAGGGGGGGCAATGAGCAGTTCTTC
CDR3aa: CAGSRDRGGNEQFF

len: 13
v_gene: TRBV6-5
abundance: many
j_gene: TRBJ2-7
d_gene: TRBD1
CDR3nt: TGTGCCAGCAGTGACGCCGGGACAGACGAGCAGTACTTC
CDR3aa: CASSDAGTDEQYF

len: 15
v_gene: TRBV5-1
abundance: few
j_gene: TRBJ1-1
d_gene: TRBD1
CDR3nt: TGCGCCAGCAGCGAAGGGGACAGTGGGAACACTGAAGCTTTCTTT
CDR3aa: CASSEGDSGNTEAFF

len: 16
v_gene: TRBV3-1
abundance: few
j_gene: TRBJ2-3
d_gene: NA
CDR3nt: TGTGCCAGCAGCCAAGATAGGAACACGAAGTTGGATACGCAGTATTTT
CDR3aa: CASSQDRNTKLDTQYF

len: 17
v_gene: TRBV7-9
abundance: NA
j_gene: TRBJ2-5
d_gene: TRBD2
CDR3nt: TGTGCCAGCAGCTTAGGAGCTAGCGGGAGGCCATCGGAGACCCAGTACTTC
CDR3aa: CASSLGASGRPSETQYF

len: 18
v_gene: TRBV13
abundance: NA
j_gene: TRBJ2-4
d_gene: NA
CDR3nt: TGTGCCAGCAGCTCACACAGAACAGGGAGTACAACCAAAAACATTCTGTACTTC
CDR3aa: CASSSHRTGSTTKNILYF

len: 17
v_gene: TRBV7-2
abundance: NA
j_gene: TRBJ2-5
d_gene: TRBD1
CDR3nt: TGTGCCAGCAGCTTAAAACAGGGGGCATTTATAGACAGTGAGCAGTACTTC
CDR3aa: CASSLKQGAFIDSEQYF

len: 14
v_gene: TRBV7-2
abundance: many
j_gene: TRBJ2-7
d_gene: TRBD2
CDR3nt: TGTGCCAGCAGCTTAAGTGGGGGGGCCTACGAGCAGTACTTC
CDR3aa: CASSLSGGAYEQYF

len: 15
v_gene: TRBV6-4
abundance: few
j_gene: TRBJ2-7
d_gene: NA
CDR3nt: TGTGCCAGCAGACGTGAGGCAGGGGGAGGCTACGAGCAGTACTTC
CDR3aa: CASRREAGGGYEQYF

len: 15
v_gene: TRBV4-1
abundance: many
j_gene: TRBJ2-1
d_gene: TRBD2
CDR3nt: TGCGCCAGCAGCTACCCTACGGGGGGAGACAATGAGCAGTTCTTC
CDR3aa: CASSYPTGGDNEQFF

len: 14
v_gene: TRBV29-1
abundance: many
j_gene: TRBJ2-6
d_gene: TRBD1
CDR3nt: TGCAGCGTTGGGACAGGGGGTAGAGGCAACGTCCTGACTTTC
CDR3aa: CSVGTGGRGNVLTF

len: 14
v_gene: TRBV29-1
abundance: NA
j_gene: TRBJ2-1
d_gene: NA
CDR3nt: TGCAGCGTTGAGGCGGACATCAGATACAATGAGCAGTTCTTC
CDR3aa: CSVEADIRYNEQFF

len: 14
v_gene: TRBV20-1
abundance: few
j_gene: TRBJ1-5
d_gene: NA
CDR3nt: TGCAGTGCTCAAGGGACGGCCGACAATCAGCCCCAGCATTTT
CDR3aa: CSAQGTADNQPQHF

len: 15
v_gene: TRBV19
abundance: few
j_gene: TRBJ2-2
d_gene: NA
CDR3nt: TGTGCCAGTAGTATAGACGGCAGTCTCACCGGGGAGCTGTTTTTT
CDR3aa: CASSIDGSLTGELFF